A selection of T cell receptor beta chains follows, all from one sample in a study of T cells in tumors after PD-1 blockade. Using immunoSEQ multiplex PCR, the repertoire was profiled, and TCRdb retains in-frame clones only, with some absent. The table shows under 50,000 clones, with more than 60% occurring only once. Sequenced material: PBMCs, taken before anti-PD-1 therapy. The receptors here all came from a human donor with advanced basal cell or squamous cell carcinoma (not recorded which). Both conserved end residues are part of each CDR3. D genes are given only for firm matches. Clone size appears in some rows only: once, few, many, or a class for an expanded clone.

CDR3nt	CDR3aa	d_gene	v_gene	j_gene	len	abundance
TGTGCCAGCAGCTTAGGGACAGGGGCCACCGGGGAGCTGTTTTTT	CASSLGTGATGELFF	TRBD1	TRBV7-6	TRBJ2-2	15	.
TGCGCCAGCAGTAGGAGGCCCACAGATACGCAGTATTTT	CASSRRPTDTQYF	.	TRBV5-1	TRBJ2-3	13	.
TGCGCCAGCAGCGATAGGGGGAACACCGGGGAGCTGTTTTTT	CASSDRGNTGELFF	.	TRBV4-1	TRBJ2-2	14	.
TGCGCCAGCAGCTTGGACACCTACGAGCAGTACTTC	CASSLDTYEQYF	.	TRBV5-1	TRBJ2-7	12	.
TGTGCCACCAGCAGAGATTTGCTGAACACTGAAGCTTTCTTT	CATSRDLLNTEAFF	.	TRBV15	TRBJ1-1	14	few
TGTGCCAGCAGCCAATCTTGGGAAAAACTGTTTTTT	CASSQSWEKLFF	.	TRBV3-1/TRBV3-2	TRBJ1-4	12	.
TGCGCCAGCAGCCCAGAGAGGGACAGGGTCTATCCGGCCCTCCACTTT	CASSPERDRVYPALHF	TRBD1	TRBV4-1	TRBJ1-6	16	.
TGTGCCAGTAGATTACAGGGGGCGATGAACACTGAAGCTTTCTTT	CASRLQGAMNTEAFF	TRBD1	TRBV19	TRBJ1-1	15	.
TGCGCCAGCAGTGAGTCCCGGCAGGGGCTTGGCTACACCTTC	CASSESRQGLGYTF	.	TRBV10-2	TRBJ1-2	14	.
TGTGCCAGCAGTTACATCCTAGCGGGAGATTCCACAGATACGCAGTATTTT	CASSYILAGDSTDTQYF	TRBD2	TRBV6-2/TRBV6-3	TRBJ2-3	17	.
TGCAGCGTTGGGAGCTCTGGGGCCAACGTCCTGACTTTC	CSVGSSGANVLTF	.	TRBV29-1	TRBJ2-6	13	.
TGTGCCAGCAGTTACCGGGACACGTTAAGAGCTTTCTTT	CASSYRDTLRAFF	.	TRBV6-5	TRBJ1-1	13	.
TGCGCCAGCAGCGAACAACCGACGGGTTCCAGCAATCAGCCCCAGCATTTT	CASSEQPTGSSNQPQHF	.	TRBV5-1	TRBJ1-5	17	.
TGCGCCAGCAGCTTCCGACCCGACGGTGAGCAGTTCTTC	CASSFRPDGEQFF	.	TRBV5-1	TRBJ2-1	13	.
TGCAGCGTCAGGGATTGGGACACTGAAGCTTTCTTT	CSVRDWDTEAFF	.	TRBV29-1	TRBJ1-1	12	once
TGTGCCAGCAGCTTGGTTTGGCGGGCGGACTATGGCTACACCTTC	CASSLVWRADYGYTF	.	TRBV5-8	TRBJ1-2	15	once
TGTGCCAGCAGACCCGGGACATTCTATGGCTACACCTTC	CASRPGTFYGYTF	.	TRBV6-5	TRBJ1-2	13	few
TGTGCCACCAGTGATGGAACCGGGACAAAAGGCTACAATGAGCAGTTCTTC	CATSDGTGTKGYNEQFF	.	TRBV24-1	TRBJ2-1	17	.
TGTGCCAGTAGTCCCGAGGGGGGTCCGAACACCGGGGAGCTGTTTTTT	CASSPEGGPNTGELFF	.	TRBV19	TRBJ2-2	16	.
TGTGCCAGCAGTTTGTGGGGGGATCAGCCCCAGCATTTT	CASSLWGDQPQHF	.	TRBV12-3/TRBV12-4	TRBJ1-5	13	.
TGTGCCAGCAGCACGGGCACAGATACGCAGTATTTT	CASSTGTDTQYF	.	TRBV11-3	TRBJ2-3	12	.
TGTGCCAGCAGGGGTCTTACGTCGGGGAATGAGCAGTTCTTC	CASRGLTSGNEQFF	.	TRBV6-6	TRBJ2-1	14	.
TGTGCCAGCAGCTTGTACGTTGTAGGCGGCTACACCTTC	CASSLYVVGGYTF	.	TRBV5-6	TRBJ1-2	13	.
TGCAGCGTTGAAGATCTGGAAAGGATTAACTATGGCTACACCTTC	CSVEDLERINYGYTF	.	TRBV29-1	TRBJ1-2	15	.
TGTGCCAGCAGCCAAGCAGACCCGGACTACACCACCCTTCAATATGGCTACACCTTC	CASSQADPDYTTLQYGYTF	.	TRBV3-1/TRBV3-2	TRBJ1-2	19	.
TGTGCCAGCAGCGCGGGACAGGGGATCCAAGAGACCCAGTACTTC	CASSAGQGIQETQYF	TRBD1	TRBV9	TRBJ2-5	15	.
TGTGCCAGCAGCTTAGTCCAGCGGGGGGGCCGGGAGACCCAGTACTTC	CASSLVQRGGRETQYF	TRBD2	TRBV7-2	TRBJ2-5	16	.
TGTGCCAGCAGCTTGGGCCCCGGGACAGGGTACAGTCATGAGCAGTTCTTC	CASSLGPGTGYSHEQFF	TRBD1	TRBV5-6	TRBJ2-1	17	.
TGTGCCAGCAGCGGGGACTTCGGCTCCTACAATGAGCAGTTCTTC	CASSGDFGSYNEQFF	.	TRBV5-6	TRBJ2-1	15	.
TGCGCCAGCAGCTTGGACGGGTACGAGCAGTACTTC	CASSLDGYEQYF	.	TRBV5-1	TRBJ2-7	12	.
TGTGCCAGCAGCCTACAGGGGCTGGGCGGCTACACCTTC	CASSLQGLGGYTF	TRBD1	TRBV6-5	TRBJ1-2	13	.
TGCAGTGTAGCCGACGATACGCAGTATTTT	CSVADDTQYF	.	TRBV20-1	TRBJ2-3	10	.
TGTGCCAGCAGTTTGACAGGCCGGGTTGAAAAACTGTTTTTT	CASSLTGRVEKLFF	.	TRBV28	TRBJ1-4	14	few
TGTGCCAGCAGTTACTCGATGCGGAGGAACACTGAAGCTTTCTTT	CASSYSMRRNTEAFF	.	TRBV6-5	TRBJ1-1	15	.
TGTGCCAGCTCACCACCGTCACACTCTGGAAACACCATATATTTT	CASSPPSHSGNTIYF	.	TRBV18	TRBJ1-3	15	.
TGTGCCATCAGTGAGTATCTCGAGCAGTACTTC	CAISEYLEQYF	.	TRBV10-3	TRBJ2-7	11	.
TGTGCCAGCACCCCAACTAGCGGGTTTTCCTACGAGCAGTACTTC	CASTPTSGFSYEQYF	TRBD2	TRBV11-3	TRBJ2-7	15	.
TGTGCCAGCAGCCCGGAACTAGTTAGCGAGACCCAGTACTTC	CASSPELVSETQYF	.	TRBV7-2	TRBJ2-5	14	few
TGTGCCAGCAGCGCTATACAGGGGATGAACACTGAAGCTTTCTTT	CASSAIQGMNTEAFF	TRBD1	TRBV5-8	TRBJ1-1	15	.
TGCAGCGTTGATCGGATTCGACAAGAGCAGTTCTTC	CSVDRIRQEQFF	.	TRBV29-1	TRBJ2-1	12	.
TGTGCCAGCAGCCCAAGACCGAACACTGAAGCTTTCTTT	CASSPRPNTEAFF	.	TRBV5-5	TRBJ1-1	13	few
TGTGCCAGCAGGTCGACAGGAGAAAATCAGCCCCAGCATTTT	CASRSTGENQPQHF	.	TRBV28	TRBJ1-5	14	few
TGTGCCAGTAGTATAGTCAGCAACTACGAGCAGTACTTC	CASSIVSNYEQYF	.	TRBV19	TRBJ2-7	13	.
TGTGCCAGCAGCTTAGTTGGTAGCGAAACAGAGACCCAGTACTTC	CASSLVGSETETQYF	.	TRBV7-7	TRBJ2-5	15	.
TGTGCCAGCAGCTTGGCCGCGGGGGGGACCTACAATGAGCAGTTCTTC	CASSLAAGGTYNEQFF	TRBD2	TRBV5-5	TRBJ2-1	16	few
TGTGCCAGCAGTCCCGGGTTAATAGAGACCCAGTACTTC	CASSPGLIETQYF	.	TRBV28	TRBJ2-5	13	many
TGTGCCAGCAGCCAAGATCTACTCCAGCCCCAGCATTTT	CASSQDLLQPQHF	.	TRBV4-2	TRBJ1-5	13	few
TGTGCCAGCAGCAACATAGCGGGCTCGAACACCGGGGAGCTGTTTTTT	CASSNIAGSNTGELFF	TRBD2	TRBV7-3	TRBJ2-2	16	.
TGTGCCAGCAGTGGACAGGGGAGGGGTGGCTACACCTTC	CASSGQGRGGYTF	TRBD1	TRBV25-1	TRBJ1-2	13	.
TGTGCCAGCAGCTCTGGATGGGGGCTCAATCAGCCCCAGCATTTT	CASSSGWGLNQPQHF	.	TRBV5-6	TRBJ1-5	15	.
TGCGCCAGCAGCCCGTCCGGGACAGGGGAATCACCCCTCCACTTT	CASSPSGTGESPLHF	TRBD1	TRBV5-1	TRBJ1-6	15	.